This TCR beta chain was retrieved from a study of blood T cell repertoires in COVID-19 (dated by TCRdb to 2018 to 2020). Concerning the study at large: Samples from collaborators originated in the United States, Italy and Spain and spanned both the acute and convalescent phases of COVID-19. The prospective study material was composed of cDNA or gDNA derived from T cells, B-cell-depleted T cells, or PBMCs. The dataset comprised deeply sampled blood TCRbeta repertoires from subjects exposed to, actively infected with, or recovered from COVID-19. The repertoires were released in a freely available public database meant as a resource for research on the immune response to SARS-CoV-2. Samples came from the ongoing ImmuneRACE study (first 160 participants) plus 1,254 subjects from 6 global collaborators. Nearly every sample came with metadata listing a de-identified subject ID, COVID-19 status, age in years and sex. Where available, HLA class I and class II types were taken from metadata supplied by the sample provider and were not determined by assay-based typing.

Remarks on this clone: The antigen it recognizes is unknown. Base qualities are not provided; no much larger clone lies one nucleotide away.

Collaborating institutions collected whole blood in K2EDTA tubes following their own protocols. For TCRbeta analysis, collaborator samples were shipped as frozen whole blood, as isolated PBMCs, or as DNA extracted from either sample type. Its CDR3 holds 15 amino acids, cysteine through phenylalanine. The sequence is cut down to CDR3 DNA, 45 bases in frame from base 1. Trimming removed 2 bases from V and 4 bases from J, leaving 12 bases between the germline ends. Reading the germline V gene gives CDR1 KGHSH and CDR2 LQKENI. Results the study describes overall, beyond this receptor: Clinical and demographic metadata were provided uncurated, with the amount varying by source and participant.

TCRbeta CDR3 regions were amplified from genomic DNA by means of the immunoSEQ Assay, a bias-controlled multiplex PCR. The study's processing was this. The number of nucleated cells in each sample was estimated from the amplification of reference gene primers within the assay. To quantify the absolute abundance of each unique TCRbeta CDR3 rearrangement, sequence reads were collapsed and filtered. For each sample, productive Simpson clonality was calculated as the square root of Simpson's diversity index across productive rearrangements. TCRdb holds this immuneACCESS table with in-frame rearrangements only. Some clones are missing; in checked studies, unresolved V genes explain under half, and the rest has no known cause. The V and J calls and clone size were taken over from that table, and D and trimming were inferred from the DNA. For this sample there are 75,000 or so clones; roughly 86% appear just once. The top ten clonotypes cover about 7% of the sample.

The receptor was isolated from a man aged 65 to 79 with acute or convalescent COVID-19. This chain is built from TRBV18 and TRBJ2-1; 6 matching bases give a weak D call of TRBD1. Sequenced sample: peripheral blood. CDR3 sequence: CASSPTRTAYNEQFF. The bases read TGTGCCAGCTCACCAACCAGGACAGCTTACAATGAGCAGTTCTTC.